Detailed here is one T cell receptor beta chain. The study counted Cohort 3 donors as recovered given two negative PCRs, clearance, or symptom resolution. Some clones are missing from TCRdb's copy, which holds only in-frame ones; the method was immunoSEQ multiplex PCR. The sample shows a few hundred thousand clones, roughly 89% of them seen only once. The data were obtained in a study of blood T cell repertoires in COVID-19. Per the germline V gene, CDR1 is SGHAT and CDR2 is FQNNGV. The trim removed 1 base at V and 6 bases at J, leaving 6 bases unmatched. CDR3 length: 16 amino acids. This sequence joins TRBV11-2 and TRBJ2-1; 10 nucleotides match TRBD2. Sequenced input: PBMCs or T cells enriched from blood (not recorded which). The sequence was obtained from a woman aged 25 to 39 who had recovered from COVID-19. CDR3 DNA sequence: TGTGCCAGCAGCTTAGCCGGGCGGACTAGCGGCAATGAGCAGTTCTTC. Translated, it gives CASSLAGRTSGNEQFF. The full variable domain, its missing parts supplied by reference TRBV11-2 and TRBJ2-1, is EAGVAQSPRYKIIEKRQSVAFWCNPISGHATLYWYQQILGQGPKLLIQFQNNGVVDDSQLPKDRFSAERLKGVDSTLKIQPAKLEDSAVYLCASSLAGRTSGNEQFFGPGTRLTVL.